These 8 T cell receptor beta chains came from one sample sequenced in a study of graft-versus-host responses after intestinal transplantation. TCRdb keeps only in-frame clones here, not all; method: immunoSEQ multiplex PCR. The table shows tens of thousands of clones, with roughly 85% occurring only once. This specimen consisted of PBMCs, obtained 27 to 29 days after intestinal transplant. The receptors originated from a human patient who received an intestinal transplant, so some T cells may come from the graft donor.

The chain has TRBV6-5 and TRBJ2-2; weak D call: TRBD1 (5 bases). Trimming left V 0 bases short and J 7 bases short, with 9 bases between. Germline lookup yields CDR1 MNHEY and CDR2 SVGAGI. The CDR3 covers 14 residues. CDR3 bases: TGTGCCAGCAGTTACTCGTTAGGGGACGGGGAGCTGTTTTTT. This gives the protein CASSYSLGDGELFF.

The chain couples TRBV4-1 to TRBJ1-1; perhaps TRBD1 as D (5 bases). Germline lookup yields CDR1 MGHRA and CDR2 YSYEKL. V was cut by 3 bases and J by 6 bases, with 11 bases left in between. The CDR3 extends over 13 amino acids. This chain's CDR3 is CASSHPRDPEAFF. CDR3 nucleotide sequence: TGCGCCAGCAGCCACCCCAGGGATCCTGAAGCTTTCTTT.

The chain links TRBV7-6 to TRBJ1-2; D is unresolved. V was clipped by 1 base and J by 0 bases, with 9 bases between them. The V gene's germline CDR1 is SGHVS and CDR2 FNYEAQ. This CDR3 region has 15 residues. CDR3 nucleotides: TGTGCCAGCAGCTTAGAAGGGTGTGCTAACTATGGCTACACCTTC. The encoded protein is CASSLEGCANYGYTF.

The table lists this clone with a few counts. This chain connects TRBV6-1 to TRBJ1-2; no definite D call. V shed 0 bases and J shed 4 bases, with 12 bases lying between them. CDR1 and CDR2 from the germline V gene are MNHNS and SASEGT. The CDR3 loop spans 15 amino acids. This CDR3 is CASSEAQTGFYGYTF. Here the CDR3 DNA reads TGTGCCAGCAGTGAAGCGCAAACGGGCTTCTATGGCTACACCTTC.

The rearrangement links TRBV28 to TRBJ2-7, with TRBD2 as a possible D gene (5 bases). Trimming stripped 10 bases from V and 4 bases from J, with 11 bases between. The CDR3 is 11 residues long. Germline-derived CDR1 and CDR2 are MDHEN and SYDVKM. The CDR3 region is CATQRGYEQYF. In DNA form, the CDR3 reads TGTGCCACCCAACGGGGATACGAGCAGTACTTC.

The V gene is TRBV5-1, the J gene TRBJ1-1; D remains ambiguous. This CDR3 contains 13 residues. V was trimmed by 2 bases and J by 8 bases, leaving 13 bases between them. The germline V gene has CDR1 SGHRS and CDR2 YFSETQ. DNA for the CDR3: TGCGCCAGCAGCTTAGGACCGGGAGAAGAAGCTTTCTTT. Encoded protein: CASSLGPGEEAFF.

This rearrangement joins TRBV5-4 to TRBJ2-7, with D maybe TRBD1 (6 bases). V lost 6 bases to trimming and J lost 0 bases, with 13 bases between them. The V gene's germline CDR1 is SGHNT and CDR2 YYREEE (reference sequence). The CDR3 totals 14 residues. CDR3 bases: TGTGCCAGCAAACGGACAGTCCTCTCCTACGAGCAGTACTTC. Translating gives CASKRTVLSYEQYF. The full variable domain, completed using reference TRBV5-4 and TRBJ2-7, is ETGVTQSPTHLIKTRGQQVTLRCSSQSGHNTVSWYQQALGQGPQFIFQYYREEENGRGNFPPRFSGLQFPNYSSELNVNALELDDSALYLCASKRTVLSYEQYFGPGTRLTVT.

This sequence joins TRBV19 and TRBJ2-5; 10 bases are shared with TRBD2. CDR3 length: 15 amino acids. CDR1 is LNHDA, CDR2 SQIVND, per germline (reference sequence). V dropped 2 bases and J dropped 4; count of bases not matched to a gene: 4. Here the CDR3 DNA reads TGTGCCAGTAGTATACTAGCGGGAGCTCGAGAGACCCAGTACTTC. Translated: CASSILAGARETQYF.